Described below is a single T cell receptor (beta chain) sequence and its context. Its target antigen remains unknown. Base qualities are not at hand, and no much larger clone is one base apart. Receptor amplification or capture employed the immunoSEQ multiplex PCR assay. A mixture of 60 forward primers for TCR Vbeta segments and 13 reverse primers for TCR Jbeta segments was used in the multiplex PCR. The CDR3 region of rearranged TCR beta genes was amplified from genomic DNA by a multiplex PCR assay. The Illumina HiSeq System was used to sequence the amplified TCR beta libraries as 87-base-pair reads. For the original study's pipeline: In a later analysis, tens of millions of unique TCR beta chains were counted across the roughly 700 repertoires, and about 10 million of these chains were shared by at least two donors. Raw reads were error-corrected and collapsed into unique sequences by a nearest-neighbor algorithm in which closely related sequences were merged to remove PCR and sequencing errors. To assign V, D and J gene segments, CDR3 sequences were aligned to IMGT reference sequences. Each retained sequence needed at least a six-nucleotide match to both a V gene segment and a J gene segment. A rearrangement was called productive if the CDR3 had no stop codons and remained in frame with V and J, and every other rearrangement was called non-productive. CDR3 was defined according to IMGT convention as the region running from the second conserved V-encoded cysteine to the conserved J-encoded phenylalanine. In an earlier analysis of more than 550 of the donors, sequences lacking an unambiguous match to a single V gene segment were excluded. In an earlier analysis of 500 to 750 of the donors, V segments were called functional above 56.7% productive rearrangements and were called segregating when the between-donor standard deviation exceeded 5%. A statistical classification framework was built to diagnose cytomegalovirus status from the catalog of TCR beta chain sequences. V and J gene assignment, in a later analysis, came from comparing TCR nucleotide sequences with IMGT/GENE-DB human TR gene sequences. The TCRdist pipeline was used in a later analysis to assign CDR3 sequences and most-parsimonious VDJ recombination scenarios. A later analysis defined each TCR beta chain by its CDR3 amino acid sequence plus V-gene family, and excluded reads lacking a unique V-gene family. In a later analysis, fewer than 650 highly shared, low-generation-probability nucleotide sequences were removed to address suspected cross-contamination and a sequencing artifact. A later analysis calculated a clonal expansion index for each public chain from normalized within-repertoire ranks of inferred template counts. In a later analysis, generation probabilities were computed using a VDJ recombination model fitted to out-of-frame rearrangements, and the results were checked against IGoR. A later analysis scored TCR-TCR, TCR-HLA and TCR-CMV co-occurrence with hypergeometric tests, applying a repertoire-size bias correction to TCR pairs. A later analysis estimated false discovery rates by permuting HLA or CMV assignments 20 times. In a later analysis, co-occurring TCRs were grouped using DBSCAN, and TCRdist sequence similarity was added for clustering within HLA-allele-positive subsets. For co-occurrence clustering, repertoires with fewer than 30,000 or more than 120,000 public chains were excluded, along with five repertoires with anomalous nucleotide sharing. Held by TCRdb, this immuneACCESS table contains in-frame sequences only and omits some clones. Under half of the omission traces to an unresolved V gene where checked; the cause of the rest is unknown. D and trimming come from the DNA, and the V and J calls and clone size come from that table. The sample contains about 60,000 clones, approximately 80% of them found a single time. Roughly 3% of the sample rests with the top ten.

The source of the sample is a study of cytomegalovirus exposure and HLA in healthy donors (dated by TCRdb to about 2017). With respect to the entire study: According to an earlier analysis of several hundred of the donors, 150 million to 200 million T cells yielded 90 million to 130 million unique TCR beta sequences and around 280 Gb of sequence data. Across roughly 420 genotyped donors of the cohort, an average of roughly 200,000 unique TCR beta nucleotide sequences per donor were sequenced, and 15% to 20% of those sequences were non-productive. The study was designed to test whether signatures of past pathogen exposure could be identified by cataloging public T cell receptors. A handful of DR-DQ haplotypes were handled as single units for association and clustering because linkage in the cohort was strong. The number of donors typed differed by locus, with about 629-640 for A, B, C, DRB1 and DQB1, about 500 for DQA1, some 570 for DPA1, and approximately 470 for DPB1. Donor age, sex, ethnicity and CMV serostatus were compiled together with the repertoire data. Both class I and class II loci were covered by HLA typing, at four-digit resolution. The genetic ancestry cluster associated with self-reported Caucasian donors included over 80% of the 300 to 400 genotyped donors. In an earlier analysis of 500 to 650 of the donors, high-throughput TCR beta sequencing was used to judge whether each TCR beta V gene segment behaved as functional or pseudogenic. The later analysis used no new phenotypic data to find candidate immune exposures, relying instead on TCR beta sequences and their occurrence across donors. A later analysis re-examined previously published TCR beta repertoires from 500 to 700 donors and added high-resolution HLA genotyping to investigate patterns of TCR occurrence. An early release that covered about 600 HLA-typed donors contained around 300 gigabases of sequencing data and 65 million to 100 million unique TCR sequences. The study profiled the T cell repertoires of about 640 subjects by immunosequencing and related them to cytomegalovirus serostatus. To predict cytomegalovirus infection status, the study brought together high-throughput TCR immunosequencing, statistical association of individual TCRs with disease status, and machine learning. A separate validation cohort of roughly 110 different subjects was used in addition to the approximately 640-subject first cohort. A later genetic analysis used genome-wide SNP genotypes for about 60% of the roughly 700 donors, treating that subset as a discovery cohort. All discovery cohort repertoires had been generated using a single sequencing platform. General findings and caveats noted by the study authors: It was suggested by the authors that the approach could potentially be generalized to other disease states and immunological phenotypes. A cluster of highly shared sequence variants was judged likely to be a technical artifact of the sequencing pipeline. The classifier was reported to diagnose cytomegalovirus status with high specificity and sensitivity in both the original cohort and the validation cohort. Because the 87-base-pair reads could not distinguish some IMGT-functional V segments, including TRBV6-2 and TRBV6-3, those segments were excluded. The cohort was sequenced for TCR beta chains only, and without alpha or paired-chain data the features that could be detected were limited. HLA typing was unavailable for some donors at each locus, so association tests used only the typed subset. In a later analysis, some 18,000 TCR beta sequences were associated with specific HLA alleles at a false discovery rate of 0.05. A later analysis found that HLA-associated TCR beta chains were more clonally expanded and had lower generation probabilities than equally common non-associated chains. A later genetic analysis reported fewer N-insertions in productive TCRs among donors in an Asian-associated ancestry cluster than the roughly 620-donor mean. An association between a missense DCLRE1C variant and V-gene and J-gene trimming of TCR beta chains was found in a later genetic analysis and replicated in an independent cohort. CMV serostatus was the only immune exposure information available for the cohort. A further reported finding was that TCR beta sequences accurately predicted the HLA-A and HLA-B alleles for most subjects in the first cohort. In a later analysis, most CMV-associated TCR beta chains were found to appear HLA-restricted, with HLA associations seemingly driven largely by CMV exposure. Most TCR sequences were observed very rarely across donors, whereas some public TCRs were present in many individuals. In a later analysis, the rate of TCR association differed among HLA loci, with DRB1 alleles having the most associated TCRs and HLA-C alleles having the fewest. Strong co-occurrence of HLA alleles, especially DR and DQ, made assigning TCR associations to individual alleles difficult. In vitro tests confirmed that a few of the cytomegalovirus-associated TCR beta chains recognize cytomegalovirus antigens. In an earlier analysis of approximately 590 of the donors, most TCR beta V segments were observed in productive rearrangements about 90% or about 30% of the time, broadly matching IMGT annotations. Linkage disequilibrium might explain the correlated functional status among segregating V segments, but an unknown experimental factor could not be excluded. The study listed 150 to 200 TCR beta chains as associated with cytomegalovirus. Over 15 rarely observed V segments, including chromosome 9 orphons, were excluded from the earlier analysis of several hundred of the donors because counts were too low. In a later analysis, several top co-occurrence clusters were reported to appear linked to parvovirus B19, influenza, CMV and Epstein-Barr virus. Sequencing depth was assumed to be roughly uniform across donors in the presence/absence analyses, though that assumption may not hold.

The cohort comprised some 700 healthy bone marrow donors. Cohort members were all nominally healthy when sampled, although unrecorded immune exposures were likely present. The donor was CMV seronegative and belonged to the group of over 350 seronegative cohort members. A peripheral blood sample was provided by each donor, and peripheral blood mononuclear cells were used for TCR beta sequencing. Genomic DNA extraction from the blood cell samples was performed with the Qiagen DNeasy Blood Extraction Kit. Cut back by 7 bases and 2 bases, the V and J ends lie 11 bases apart. Counted from cysteine to phenylalanine, this CDR3 has 13 amino acids. Only the CDR3 DNA stays, 39 bases, in frame from base 1. Per the germline V gene (reference sequence), LNHDA is the CDR1 and SQIVND is the CDR2.

Input material: PBMCs. This chain is built from TRBV19 and TRBJ1-2; the D gene is possibly TRBD1, with 5 bases matching. This TCR came from a woman aged 25 to 39 in good health and CMV-seronegative. CDR3 protein: CASTADKNYGYTF. The sequenced DNA is TGTGCCAGTACCGCGGACAAAAACTATGGCTACACCTTC. When the CDR3 is completed using the reference TRBV19 and TRBJ1-2 genes on either side, the full variable domain is DGGITQSPKYLFRKEGQNVTLSCEQNLNHDAMYWYRQDPGQGLRLIYYSQIVNDFQKGDIAEGYSVSREKKESFPLTVTSAQKNPTAFYLCASTADKNYGYTFGSGTRLTVV.